The text below deals with one TCR beta chain. The CDR3 totals 14 residues. The germline gives CDR1 SEHNR, CDR2 FQNEAQ (reference sequence). Trimming took 0 bases from V and 6 from J, leaving 11 bases between them. Living in about two dozen US areas, the participants were between roughly 18 and 90 years of age. The recovered donors of Cohort 3 showed two negative PCRs, clearance, or symptom resolution. The data originate from a study of blood T cell repertoires in COVID-19. This table comes from immunoSEQ multiplex PCR, and its TCRdb copy is limited to in-frame clones, with some not included. Of some 390,000 clones in the sample, 80% to 90% are singletons; the top ten hold around 1.1%.

The receptor's source is a man aged 25 to 45 who had recovered from COVID-19. This sequence joins TRBV7-9 and TRBJ1-1, with no clear D. The sample was PBMCs or T cells enriched from blood (not recorded which). The CDR3 region is CASSLAVGLPEAFF. CDR3 DNA sequence: TGTGCCAGCAGCTTAGCTGTCGGGTTGCCTGAAGCTTTCTTT. The full variable domain, with the rest looked up from reference TRBV7-9 and TRBJ1-1, is DTGVSQNPRHKITKRGQNVTFRCDPISEHNRLYWYRQTLGQGPEFLTYFQNEAQLEKSRLLSDRFSAERPKGSFSTLEIQRTEQGDSAMYLCASSLAVGLPEAFFGQGTRLTVV.